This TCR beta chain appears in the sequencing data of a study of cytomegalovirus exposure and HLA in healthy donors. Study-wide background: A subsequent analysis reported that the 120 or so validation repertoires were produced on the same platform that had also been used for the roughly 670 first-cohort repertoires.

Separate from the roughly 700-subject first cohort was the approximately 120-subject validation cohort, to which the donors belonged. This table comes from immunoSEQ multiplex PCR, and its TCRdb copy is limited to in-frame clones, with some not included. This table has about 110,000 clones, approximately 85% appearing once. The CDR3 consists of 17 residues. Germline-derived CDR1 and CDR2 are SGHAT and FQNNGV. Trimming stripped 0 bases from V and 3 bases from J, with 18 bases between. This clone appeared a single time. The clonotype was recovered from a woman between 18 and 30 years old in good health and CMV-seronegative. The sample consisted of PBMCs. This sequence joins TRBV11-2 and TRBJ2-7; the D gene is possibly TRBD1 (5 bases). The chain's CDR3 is CASSLDQLGDRGYEQYF. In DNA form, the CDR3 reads TGTGCCAGCAGCTTAGATCAGCTAGGGGATAGAGGCTACGAGCAGTACTTC.